The table lists the clone carrying this T cell receptor (beta chain) with a few counts. The data originate from a study of technical replicates of blood from a few donors. Produced via immunoSEQ multiplex PCR; TCRdb's table is partial and in-frame only. Altogether about 63,000 clones are present, around nine tenths being singletons, with the ten largest covering about 5.1%. Trimming left V 3 bases short and J 0 bases short, with 13 bases between. Germline V lookup: CDR1 SGHNT, CDR2 YYREEE (reference sequence). CDR3 length: 16 amino acids. Sequences were obtained from PBMCs. This chain links TRBV5-4 with TRBJ1-3; TRBD1 might be the D (5 bases). This TCR came from a human donor in good health. Some clones in this sample may be carry-over from other donors' samples. DNA of the CDR3: TGTGCCAGCAGCTACACGGGACTGATCTCTGGAAACACCATATATTTT. Translating gives CASSYTGLISGNTIYF.